These T cell receptor beta chains were read from a single sample in a study of post-analysis software for immune sequencing data. TCRdb re-called the PCR reads with MiXCR, one entry per CDR3 protein. The data hold about 500,000 distinct CDR3 sequences, with roughly 46% observed a single time. Sequencing was carried out using blood. All receptors come from a girl aged 5 to 17 with multiple sclerosis. The CDR3 runs from the conserved cysteine through the conserved F or W. D genes are given only for firm matches. Expanded clones are given a class, and other clones once, few, many or no size at all.

TGTGCCATCAGTGAGTCGGTGCTAGCGGGTGACGACGAGCAGTACTTC	CAISESVLAGDDEQYF	TRBD2	.	TRBV10-3	TRBJ2-7
TGTGCCAGCAGCTTAGGGACGGATTTAATTTCCTACGAGCAGTACTTC	CASSLGTDLISYEQYF	.	few	TRBV7-2	TRBJ2-7
TGCAGCGTTGAAAATCCGTTGGGGGCGATTCATTCACCCCTCCACTTT	CSVENPLGAIHSPLHF	.	.	TRBV29-1	TRBJ1-6
TGCGCCAGCAGCTCGTATGATGTGGGAGAGACCCTCTACAATGAGCAGTTCTTC	CASSSYDVGETLYNEQFF	.	.	TRBV5-1	TRBJ2-1
TGTGCCAGCAGCCCTGGGCGGAACACCGGGGAGCTGTTTTTT	CASSPGRNTGELFF	.	.	TRBV12-3/TRBV12-4	TRBJ2-2
TGTGCCAGCAGTTTCAGATTTCGGGAGGCCACCCACGAGCAGTACTTC	CASSFRFREATHEQYF	TRBD2	.	TRBV12-3/TRBV12-4	TRBJ2-7
TGCAGTGCTAGAGCTAACAGGGTGACTAATGAAAAACTGTTTTTT	CSARANRVTNEKLFF	.	.	TRBV20-1	TRBJ1-4
TGCGCCAGCAGCTCTGGGACAGGGGATGGCTACACCTTC	CASSSGTGDGYTF	TRBD1	.	TRBV5-1	TRBJ1-2
TGTGCCACCAGTGATGCCGGAAAGAGCACAGATACGCAGTATTTT	CATSDAGKSTDTQYF	.	.	TRBV24-1	TRBJ2-3
TGTGCCAGTAGTTTGGCGGGGAGGGACAATGAGCAGTTCTTC	CASSLAGRDNEQFF	TRBD2	.	TRBV28	TRBJ2-1
TGTGCCAGCAGTGAATCACAACAGGTGAACACTGAAGCTTTCTTT	CASSESQQVNTEAFF	.	.	TRBV25-1	TRBJ1-1
TGTGCCAGCAGTTTATTGACGGGACTAGCGGGTATAAATGCTTACGAGCAGTACTTC	CASSLLTGLAGINAYEQYF	TRBD2	few	TRBV7-2	TRBJ2-7
TGCAGTGCTAGGAGGGGTAGCGGAACTAGCACAGATACGCAGTATTTT	CSARRGSGTSTDTQYF	.	.	TRBV20-1	TRBJ2-3
TGCGGCGTTTCAGGACAGGGATCTGGGGCCAACGTCCTGACTTTC	CGVSGQGSGANVLTF	TRBD1	.	TRBV29-1	TRBJ2-6
TGCAGTGCTAGAGATCATTCCCAGGGGAGAACCTACGAGCAGTACTTC	CSARDHSQGRTYEQYF	.	.	TRBV20-1	TRBJ2-7
TGTGCCAGCAGAATAGGAACTAGCGGGAGCAATGAGCAGTTCTTC	CASRIGTSGSNEQFF	TRBD2	.	TRBV12-3/TRBV12-4	TRBJ2-1
TGTGCCACACGGAAGACAGGGGGAAACACTGAAGCTTTCTTT	CATRKTGGNTEAFF	TRBD1	few	TRBV27	TRBJ1-1
TGCACCGCGAGCGGGATCCAAGAGACCCAGTACTTC	CTASGIQETQYF	TRBD2	.	TRBV20-1	TRBJ2-5
TGTGCCAGCAGTGTTGGCAGGGGCTCCTACAATGAGCAGTTCTTC	CASSVGRGSYNEQFF	.	few	TRBV6-1	TRBJ2-1
TGTGCCAGCAGTACCGAACAGGATGGCTACACCTTC	CASSTEQDGYTF	.	.	TRBV28	TRBJ1-2
TGCAGTGCCAGGACTAGCGGGCAAGAGACCCAGTACTTC	CSARTSGQETQYF	TRBD2	.	TRBV20-1	TRBJ2-5
TGTGCCACCAGCAGCAAGACAGGGATTCGCAATCAGCCCCAGCATTTT	CATSSKTGIRNQPQHF	TRBD1	.	TRBV15	TRBJ1-5
TGTGCCAGCAGTTTGAGGGGAGAGGGCTACACCTTC	CASSLRGEGYTF	.	once	TRBV12-3/TRBV12-4	TRBJ1-2
TGTGCCAGCAGCTTGTGGGGGGAGAGAGACGAGCAGTACTTC	CASSLWGERDEQYF	.	few	TRBV5-5	TRBJ2-7
TGCAGTGCTAGGGGCCGGGACAGGGGACCCTACGAGCAGTACTTC	CSARGRDRGPYEQYF	TRBD1	.	TRBV20-1	TRBJ2-7
TGCAGTGCTGCCTTTAGCGGGAGAGGGGCAGATACGCAGTATTTT	CSAAFSGRGADTQYF	TRBD2	few	TRBV20-1	TRBJ2-3
TGTGCCAGCAGCCCCAGTCAGGGACAAAGATCCTACGAGCAGTACTTC	CASSPSQGQRSYEQYF	.	.	TRBV7-2	TRBJ2-7
TGCAGTGCTAGACTCTTGGACAGGGAGTGGGCAGATACGCAGTATTTT	CSARLLDREWADTQYF	TRBD1	.	TRBV20-1	TRBJ2-3
TGCGCCAGCAGCTTGGTACGGAAGGGACTAGCGGGAGGGCCTGGCTCCTACAATGAGCAGTTCTTC	CASSLVRKGLAGGPGSYNEQFF	TRBD2	.	TRBV5-1	TRBJ2-1
TGTGCCAGCAGCCCCCGGACAGGGGATAACTATGGCTACACCTTC	CASSPRTGDNYGYTF	TRBD1	few	TRBV7-2	TRBJ1-2
TGTGCCAGCAGCCAAGGGATAGGCTACGAGCAGTACTTC	CASSQGIGYEQYF	.	few	TRBV3-1	TRBJ2-7
TGTGCCACCAGCTGGGACAGGGGCGAAAAACTGTTTTTT	CATSWDRGEKLFF	TRBD1	.	TRBV15	TRBJ1-4
TGTGCCAGCGGGCTCGGGAACGGATTACAAGAGACCCAGTACTTC	CASGLGNGLQETQYF	.	.	TRBV6-6	TRBJ2-5
TGCAGTGCTAGTCTAGTAGCGGATGAGTACAATGAGCAGTTCTTC	CSASLVADEYNEQFF	.	.	TRBV20-1	TRBJ2-1
TGTGCCAGCAGCCCCGCGTTGGATAATCAGCCCCAGCATTTT	CASSPALDNQPQHF	.	.	TRBV27	TRBJ1-5
TGCAGTGCTAGATCGGCCGACGTACACACAGATACGCAGTATTTT	CSARSADVHTDTQYF	.	few	TRBV20-1	TRBJ2-3
TGTGCCTGGAGTGTAGGCGGGGAGCTGTTTTTT	CAWSVGGELFF	.	.	TRBV30	TRBJ2-2
TGCGCCAGCAGCCCGGGGACTAGGGACACCGGGGAGCTGTTTTTT	CASSPGTRDTGELFF	TRBD2	.	TRBV5-1	TRBJ2-2
TGTGCCAGCAGCTTAGGGAGCTCGACCACCGAGCAGTACTTC	CASSLGSSTTEQYF	.	few	TRBV7-2	TRBJ2-7
TGCAGCGCTAGCGGGCTGGGGCGCACTCAGTACTTC	CSASGLGRTQYF	TRBD2	.	TRBV20-1	TRBJ2-4
TGTGCCAGCAGTTACTCGGGGACTAGTAACGAGCAGTACTTC	CASSYSGTSNEQYF	TRBD2	.	TRBV6-5	TRBJ2-7
TGCAGTGCTCTAATAGGGGGACAGGGTCCCAATGAGCAGTTCTTC	CSALIGGQGPNEQFF	TRBD1	.	TRBV20-1	TRBJ2-1
TGCAGTGCCCTTTCCGATTTAATAGATACGCAGTATTTT	CSALSDLIDTQYF	.	.	TRBV20-1	TRBJ2-3
TGCGCCAGCAGCTCGGGGGACAGGGGCCATGAGCAGTTCTTC	CASSSGDRGHEQFF	TRBD1	once	TRBV5-1	TRBJ2-1
TGTGCCAGCAGCTCCCTGGCATCGATGGAAAACATTCAGTACTTC	CASSSLASMENIQYF	.	.	TRBV7-9	TRBJ2-4
TGCAGTGCTGACAGGGGGGCCGAGCAGTACTTC	CSADRGAEQYF	TRBD1	.	TRBV20-1	TRBJ2-7
TGTGCCAGCAGCTCGGACGGGACAGAAAGGATCAATGAGCAGTTCTTC	CASSSDGTERINEQFF	TRBD1	.	TRBV7-9	TRBJ2-1
TGCAGCGTGGGACCGGGACAGCCCTACGAGCAGTACTTC	CSVGPGQPYEQYF	TRBD1	.	TRBV29-1	TRBJ2-7
TGCGCCAGCAGCTTGGGGAGACTAGCGGGATCACCTGATACGCAGTATTTT	CASSLGRLAGSPDTQYF	TRBD2	.	TRBV5-1	TRBJ2-3